This is a list of T cell receptor beta chains from one sample in a study of monozygotic twins with inflammatory bowel disease. TCRdb re-called the 5' RACE reads, yielding one record per CDR3 amino acid sequence without DNA. Its listing shows approximately 400,000 distinct CDR3 sequences. The sequencing sample was made of blood. The source is a human donor with ulcerative colitis or Crohn's disease, or a healthy co-twin of an affected twin (not recorded which). Both conserved end residues are part of each CDR3.

j_call v_call cdr3_aa
TRBJ2-7 TRBV7-2 CASRLGPQGAYEQYF
TRBJ2-3 TRBV10-3 CAIRDGSTDTQYF
TRBJ2-7 TRBV6-5 CASGHGVGLEQYF
TRBJ2-1 TRBV6-5 CASSPRGWGPYNEQFF
TRBJ2-2 TRBV4-1 CASSLLAGGPSTGELFF
TRBJ1-1 TRBV7-2 CASTPGRGTNTEAFF
TRBJ2-2 TRBV5-8 CASSPSGSWTGELFF
TRBJ2-3 TRBV5-6 CASSPDPAGRTDTQYF
TRBJ2-5 TRBV7-9 CASSPSTGEETQYF
TRBJ2-7 TRBV6-2/TRBV6-3 CASSPSRLRPDYEQYF
TRBJ1-1 TRBV5-1 CASSSGQSNWNTEAFF
TRBJ1-5 TRBV6-5 CASSYSQDSNQPQHF
TRBJ2-2 TRBV23-1 CASSPETRSPTGELFF
TRBJ2-4 TRBV11-2 CASSQQAKNIQYF
TRBJ2-3 TRBV4-3 CASSQGLARTDTQYF
TRBJ2-2 TRBV5-1 CASSLGTSGSPGELFF
TRBJ1-1 TRBV28 CASRRSGGEAFF
TRBJ1-3 TRBV20-1 CSARDSSAGRMANTIYF
TRBJ2-3 TRBV6-5 CASSSEGRLAAPNTQYF
TRBJ2-2 TRBV3-1 CASCRDATNTGELFF
TRBJ2-3 TRBV14 CASSQGSSGSTDTQYF
TRBJ1-1 TRBV12-3/TRBV12-4 CASSFEGGNTEAFF
TRBJ2-1 TRBV12-3/TRBV12-4 CASSLERHNEQFF
TRBJ1-4 TRBV6-6 CASNNRGGWEKLFF
TRBJ1-2 TRBV3-1 CASSQGEWGNYGYTF
TRBJ2-2 TRBV7-6 CASSSAFLRGFTGELFF